A selection of T cell receptor beta chains follows, all from one sample in a study of T cell repertoires in cytomegalovirus infection. TCRdb re-derived calls from the reads in MiXCR, one entry per CDR3 protein. This table has 740,000 or so distinct CDR3 sequences, approximately 34% appearing once. Material: PBMCs. Source of these receptors: a human donor in good health (CMV status not recorded). Some clones in this sample may be carry-over from other donors' samples. The CDR3 runs from the conserved cysteine through the conserved F or W. D genes are given only for firm matches. The listing skips clone size in some rows; elsewhere it reads once, few, many or a size class.

TRBV28,NA,few,TRBJ1-4,TGTGCCAGCAGTTTGGGGGGTCTGAAACTGTTTTTT,CASSLGGLKLFF
TRBV9,NA,NA,TRBJ2-5,TGTGCCAGCAGCGTAGAAATGCGGTACCAAGAGACCCAGTACTTC,CASSVEMRYQETQYF
TRBV7-6,NA,NA,TRBJ1-1,TGTTCCAGCAGCTCCCTAACTGAAGATTTCTTT,CSSSSLTEDFF
TRBV7-2,NA,NA,TRBJ2-7,TGTGCCAGCAGCCGGGACCGCGCAGGGAAGGAGCAGTACTTC,CASSRDRAGKEQYF
TRBV5-1,TRBD1,NA,TRBJ1-6,TGCGCCAGCAGCTTGACAGGGGGCGCGTCTAATTCACCCCTCCACTTT,CASSLTGGASNSPLHF
TRBV9,TRBD1,NA,TRBJ2-3,TGTGCCAGCAGCGTAGCCGGACAGGGGGCGCAAGATACGCAGTATTTT,CASSVAGQGAQDTQYF
TRBV28,NA,NA,TRBJ1-1,TGTGCCCTCCGCGGGGGAAAGGACACTGAAGCTTTCTTT,CALRGGKDTEAFF
TRBV5-1,TRBD1,few,TRBJ1-1,TGCGCCAGCAGCTTGCCCAGCCGGGACAGGGGGTCATTTAAGGATGTGAACACTGAAGCTTTCTTT,CASSLPSRDRGSFKDVNTEAFF
TRBV10-2,NA,few,TRBJ1-4,TGCGCCAGCACGAGGTACTACGCAACTAATGAAAAACTGTTTTTT,CASTRYYATNEKLFF
TRBV6-5,TRBD1,many,TRBJ1-2,TGTGCCAGCAGTTACTCCCCGGGACAGCGGATCGGCTACACCTTC,CASSYSPGQRIGYTF
TRBV11-3,NA,few,TRBJ2-1,TGTGCCAGCAGCTTAGTAGGACCACCCTCCTACAATGAGCAGTTCTTC,CASSLVGPPSYNEQFF
TRBV7-8,TRBD1,NA,TRBJ1-2,TGTGCCAGCAGTTTACCCCGGGACAGGGTGGACTATGGCTACACCTTC,CASSLPRDRVDYGYTF
TRBV20-1,TRBD2,few,TRBJ2-7,TGCAGTGCTAGACTAGCGGGAGCGCTATCCTACGAGCAGTACTTC,CSARLAGALSYEQYF
TRBV7-8,NA,NA,TRBJ2-1,TGTGCCAGCAGCTTAGTTTTCTTGAATGAGCAGTTCTTC,CASSLVFLNEQFF
TRBV28,NA,few,TRBJ1-1,TGTGCCAGCAACCCAACGGCGAACACTGAAGCTTTCTTT,CASNPTANTEAFF
TRBV2,NA,few,TRBJ1-4,TGTGCCAGCAGTGATCCGACAGGCGAGGCCAGGGACCCCGAGAATGAAAAACTGTTTTTT,CASSDPTGEARDPENEKLFF
TRBV7-2,NA,many,TRBJ2-7,TGTGCCAGCAGCTCCCCGGCGGGAACCTACGAGCAGTACTTC,CASSSPAGTYEQYF
TRBV19,NA,few,TRBJ2-7,TGTGCCAGTAGTATGCAGGGAAGCGGCGAGCAGTACTTC,CASSMQGSGEQYF
TRBV7-2,NA,few,TRBJ2-4,TGTGCCAGCAGCTTTTTTGTCAAAAACATTCAGTACTTC,CASSFFVKNIQYF
TRBV6-6,TRBD2,few,TRBJ2-3,TGTGCCAGCTTTAGGAGCGGGAGGGCCATAGATACGCAGTATTTT,CASFRSGRAIDTQYF
TRBV7-6,NA,NA,TRBJ2-2,TGTGCCAGCCTTTCGATAGGGACTTCGGGGGAGCTGTTTTTT,CASLSIGTSGELFF
TRBV3-1,NA,few,TRBJ1-4,TGTGCCAGCAGCCAAACCACGAGGAATGGCGGTGAAAAACTGTTTTTT,CASSQTTRNGGEKLFF
TRBV20-1,TRBD1,few,TRBJ2-7,TGCAGTGCTATCGGACAGGGAGGCTACGAGCAGTACTTC,CSAIGQGGYEQYF
TRBV19,NA,few,TRBJ2-2,TGTGCCAGTAGTATAGAGATGACAGGCACTTTCACCGGGGAGCTGTTTTTT,CASSIEMTGTFTGELFF
TRBV7-2,NA,NA,TRBJ1-5,TGTGCCAGCAGCTTAACCAATAATCAGCCCCAGCATTTT,CASSLTNNQPQHF
TRBV4-1,NA,few,TRBJ1-4,TGCGCCAGCAGCCCGGGAGTCGGGGGGCTAGAAAAACTGTTTTTT,CASSPGVGGLEKLFF
TRBV20-1,TRBD1,once,TRBJ1-1,TGCAGTGCTAGGGGGACAGGGTCCGGGAACACTGAAGCTTTCTTT,CSARGTGSGNTEAFF
TRBV7-8,TRBD1,few,TRBJ2-1,TGTGCCAGCAGCTTAGTGGGACAGGGGTACAATGAGCAGTTCTTC,CASSLVGQGYNEQFF
TRBV27,TRBD2,NA,TRBJ2-1,TGTGCCAGCAGTTTAAGGCTAGCGGGAGGTCAGAACAATGAGCAGTTCTTC,CASSLRLAGGQNNEQFF
TRBV6-5,NA,NA,TRBJ2-7,TGTGCCAGCAGTGACGATGGAGCATACGAGCAGTACTTC,CASSDDGAYEQYF
TRBV7-9,NA,few,TRBJ1-4,TGTGCCAGCAGCTTAGATTCCGCGCTTGAAAAACTGTTTTTT,CASSLDSALEKLFF
TRBV7-2,NA,many,TRBJ2-1,TGTGCCAGCGGATCCACGGGCAATGAGCAGTTCTTC,CASGSTGNEQFF
TRBV7-9,NA,NA,TRBJ1-2,TGTGCCAGCAGCCCGAGCAGGGGAGGGTATGGCTACACCTTC,CASSPSRGGYGYTF
TRBV4-1,TRBD1,few,TRBJ1-5,TGCGCCAGCAGCCAAGGAGGGGGCTCGGGTCAGCCCCAGCATTTT,CASSQGGGSGQPQHF
TRBV7-2,TRBD2,NA,TRBJ2-1,TGTGCCAGCAGCTCAAGACTAGCGGGAGTTGGATGGAATGAGCAGTTCTTC,CASSSRLAGVGWNEQFF
TRBV24-1,NA,NA,TRBJ1-2,TGTGCCACCAGTGACCCTAACTATGGCTACACCTTC,CATSDPNYGYTF